This entry concerns a single T cell receptor (beta chain). Its target is not known. This sample is drawn from a study of early T cells in non-severe SARS-CoV-2 infection. About the research overall: Sequenced material consisted of bulk RNA (from unsorted whole blood), and chains were unpaired. Study observations and caveats: Private and CD4 specificities were missed by VDJdb matching, which favored anti-spike CD8 responses.

The germline V gene has CDR1 ENHRY and CDR2 SYGVKD. The CDR3 has 13 amino acids. Trimming pared 10 bases from V and 6 bases from J, leaving 17 bases between. Unique molecular identifier tags were affixed to discrete cDNA molecules. TCRdb fed the 5' RACE reads into MiXCR, producing one record per CDR3 protein. The sample holds 30,000 to 45,000 distinct CDR3 sequences, approximately 5% seen once. The clonotype originates from an adult who was a healthcare worker with PCR-confirmed SARS-CoV-2 infection or an uninfected control (not recorded which). This chain joins TRBV10-3 and TRBJ2-3, with D perhaps TRBD1 or TRBD2 (5 bases each). The sequenced sample consisted of whole blood. CDR3 in DNA: TGTGCCACCGGGACCACCTCCCCGGATACGCAGTATTTT. Residues: CATGTTSPDTQYF.